Described below is a single T cell receptor beta chain sequence and its context. As yet, its antigen is unknown. The germline V and J ends were trimmed by 2 bases and 2 bases, with 9 bases remaining between them. Germline V lookup: CDR1 SGHAT, CDR2 FQNNGV. CDR3 size: 14 residues. The Th1 cells were the flow-through after CD25, CD56 and CD294 bead selections. T cell subsets were isolated with antibody-coated magnetic beads. The entry originates in a study of relationships among human T cell subsets. Study results and caveats: Substantial CDR3 sharing among Th1, Th2 and regulatory cells suggested stochastic fate choice. Over 55% of CD8+ cytotoxic sequences came from clones with over 100 reads.

Semiquantitative ARM-PCR amplified T cell receptor alpha and beta CDR3 regions from mRNA. Exponential amplification used communal superprimers after tagged nested gene-specific primers in ARM-PCR. First-round products served as template after exonuclease removal of nested primers. Each CDR3 protein is one row after TCRdb ran MiXCR on the multiplex PCR reads. This sample yields fewer than 15,000 distinct CDR3 sequences, of which around 70% are seen a single time; roughly 27% belongs to the top ten. The chain is built from TRBV11-2 and TRBJ2-5; D perhaps matches TRBD1 (6 bases). Sequencing was performed on CD4+ Th1 cells sorted from blood. This sequence was found in a man aged 40-50 years in good health. The CDR3 bases are TGTGCCAGCAGCTTAAACAGGGTTCAAGAGACCCAGTACTTC. It specifies CASSLNRVQETQYF. The variable domain in full, with the rest retrieved from reference TRBV11-2 and TRBJ2-5, is EAGVAQSPRYKIIEKRQSVAFWCNPISGHATLYWYQQILGQGPKLLIQFQNNGVVDDSQLPKDRFSAERLKGVDSTLKIQPAKLEDSAVYLCASSLNRVQETQYFGPGTRLLVL.